The 16 T cell receptor beta chains listed next were all sequenced from one sample in a study of graft-versus-host responses after intestinal transplantation (dated by TCRdb to the early 2020s). Receptors were amplified or captured by the immunoSEQ multiplex PCR assay. TCRdb obtained this table from immuneACCESS and retained in-frame rearrangements with V and J assigned. These tables miss some clones; where compared with another copy, unresolved V genes account for less than half of the shortfall, and the remainder is unexplained. The sample has around 21,000 clones on record, roughly 30% of them singletons. The ten largest clonotypes hold 9.2% of the sample. The sample's time point label is to be understood as: cells obtained before transplantation from donor or recipient. In the mixed lymphocyte reactions, about 200,000 CFSE-labeled pre-transplant responders were plated with about 200,000 irradiated violet-dye-labeled stimulators and cultured for 5 to 6 days.

Sequenced material: alloreactive CD8+ T cells from a mixed lymphocyte reaction culture, taken before intestinal transplant. In light of the paper, this sample's cell subset or site label describes: CFSE-low proliferating T cells sorted from roughly 6-day pre-transplant mixed lymphocyte reaction (GvH or HvG direction). Receptors were obtained from a human patient who received an intestinal transplant.

This CDR3 reads CASSHGDADTGELFF. Here the CDR3 DNA reads TGTGCCAGCAGCCACGGCGATGCCGACACCGGGGAGCTGTTTTTT. This sequence joins TRBV6-8 and TRBJ2-2; no clear D gene. The CDR3 length is 15 residues. V gave up 6 bases and J gave up 3 bases, with 14 bases separating them. Germline V gene lookup returns CDR1 MNHGY and CDR2 SAAAGT.

The rearrangement uses TRBV4-1 and TRBJ1-1; D call uncertain. V lost 1 base and J 4 bases, leaving 10 bases between the germline ends. Germline assignment: CDR1 MGHRA and CDR2 YSYEKL. This CDR3 is built from 14 residues. In DNA, the CDR3 is TGCGCCAGCAGCCAAGTGCTGGATGGCACTGAAGCTTTCTTT. The encoded protein is CASSQVLDGTEAFF.

This clone was observed a few times. This chain uses TRBV5-1 with TRBJ2-1, with 9 nucleotides matching TRBD2. V was pared by 0 bases and J by 3 bases, with 4 bases of the junction left unmatched. Germline CDR1 is SGHRS and CDR2 is YFSETQ. The CDR3 covers 16 residues. The CDR3 DNA reads as TGCGCCAGCAGCTTGGTAGCTAGCGGGAACTACAATGAGCAGTTCTTC. Protein: CASSLVASGNYNEQFF.

This clone was seen more than once but under ten times. The chain is built from TRBV29-1 and TRBJ2-3, with D possibly being TRBD2 (5 bases). V was clipped by 4 bases and J by 6 bases, with 17 bases between them. Germline V gene sequence: CDR1 SQVTM, CDR2 ANQGSEA. The CDR3 runs 14 residues. CDR3 sequence (DNA): TGCAGCGTTGCTCCGGGAACGATCGAGGATACGCAGTATTTT. This translates into CSVAPGTIEDTQYF.

The rearrangement joins TRBV5-5 to TRBJ2-1; 12 bases fit TRBD2. The V gene end was trimmed by 6 bases and the J gene end by 6 bases; junction bases not matched to a gene: 16. The V gene's germline CDR1 is SGHKS and CDR2 YYEKEE (reference sequence). The CDR3 totals 18 residues. CDR3 nucleotides: TGTGCCAGCACCCAGGGGGGCAGCGGACTAGCGGGACTCAATGAGCAGTTCTTC. Its translation is CASTQGGSGLAGLNEQFF. Full variable domain (rest looked up from reference TRBV5-5 and TRBJ2-1): DAGVTQSPTHLIKTRGQQVTLRCSPISGHKSVSWYQQVLGQGPQFIFQYYEKEERGRGNFPDRFSARQFPNYSSELNVNALLLGDSALYLCASTQGGSGLAGLNEQFFGPGTRLTVL.

The rearrangement links TRBV6-6 to TRBJ2-5, with TRBD2 matching 11 bases. After removal of 7 bases from V and 4 bases from J, the junction contained 8 bases not matched to a gene. The germline V gene encodes CDR1 MNHNY and CDR2 SVGAGI (reference sequence). This CDR3 comprises 15 residues. The CDR3 loop is CASTTLGLAGETQYF. The CDR3 DNA sequence: TGTGCCAGCACCACTCTTGGACTAGCGGGAGAGACCCAGTACTTC.

This clone was found a few times. The rearrangement links TRBV11-1 to TRBJ2-7; 7 nucleotides align to TRBD1. The CDR3 contains 14 residues. Germline V CDR1 and CDR2: SGHAT, FQDESV (reference sequence). The V gene end was trimmed by 5 bases and the J gene end by 4 bases; junction bases not matched to a gene: 8. DNA for the CDR3: TGTGCCAGCAGCATCGACAGGGCAGGATACGAGCAGTACTTC. Protein product: CASSIDRAGYEQYF.

This chain joins TRBV30 and TRBJ1-2; 8 nucleotides agree with TRBD1. Germline values: CDR1 GTSNPN, CDR2 SVGIG (reference sequence). The CDR3 sequence is 15 residues long. Trimming took 1 base from V and 3 from J; bases not matched to a gene: 7. CDR3 region: CAWSGTGRDYYGYTF. The CDR3 DNA follows: TGTGCCTGGAGTGGGACAGGGCGGGATTACTATGGCTACACCTTC. The full variable domain, in which reference TRBV30 and TRBJ1-2 provide the parts outside the CDR3, is SQTIHQWPATLVQPVGSPLSLECTVEGTSNPNLYWYRQAAGRGLQLLFYSVGIGQISSEVPQNLSASRPQDRQFILSSKKLLLSDSGFYLCAWSGTGRDYYGYTFGSGTRLTVV.

The CDR3 sequence: CASSFSASGGAYEQYF. Here the CDR3 DNA reads TGCGCCAGCAGCTTTTCAGCTAGCGGGGGTGCATACGAGCAGTACTTC. The gene calls are TRBV5-1 and TRBJ2-7, with 10 bases identical to TRBD2. Germline V gives CDR1 SGHRS, CDR2 YFSETQ. Trimming at V came to 2 bases and at J to 4 bases, leaving 9 bases not matched to a gene. The CDR3 runs to 16 residues.

Turning to this clone: Other DNA sequences in the same sample also yield this CDR3. The chain's CDR3 is CASSLLAGAYEQYF. The CDR3 DNA sequence: TGTGCCAGCAGTTTGTTAGCGGGGGCCTACGAGCAGTACTTC. This rearrangement joins TRBV27 to TRBJ2-7, with 9 positions matching TRBD2. This CDR3 region has 14 residues. With 3 bases clipped from V and 2 bases from J, the junction kept 2 bases outside the gene matches. CDR1 and CDR2 (germline): MNHEY, SMNVEV (reference sequence).

The rearrangement joins TRBV27 to TRBJ2-7, with D hard to call. This CDR3 has 14 amino acids. The germline V gene encodes CDR1 MNHEY and CDR2 SMNVEV (reference sequence). The germline V and J ends were trimmed by 6 bases and 2 bases, with 14 bases remaining between them. The CDR3 region has the DNA TGTGCCAGCAGCCTAGGACCGAATCCCTACGAGCAGTACTTC. This encodes CASSLGPNPYEQYF.

The chain combines TRBV29-1 with TRBJ2-7; 7 positions match TRBD1. This CDR3 contains 15 residues. Per germline, CDR1 SQVTM and CDR2 ANQGSEA. The CDR3 bases are TGCATCGTGGAAGACCGGGACAGCAGCTCCTACGAGCAGTACTTC. Amino acid sequence: CIVEDRDSSSYEQYF.

The chain recombines TRBV2 with TRBJ2-1; D not certain. The germline gives CDR1 SNHLY, CDR2 FYNNEI. The CDR3 is made up of 15 amino acids. The ends were cut back, 6 bases at V and 0 bases at J, with 12 bases in the middle. The CDR3: CASRVSSSSYNEQFF. DNA of the CDR3: TGTGCCAGCAGGGTTTCATCGAGCTCCTACAATGAGCAGTTCTTC.

The chain is built from TRBV25-1 and TRBJ2-2; D gene uncertain. In germline, CDR1 is MGHDK, CDR2 SYGVNS. This CDR3 contains 15 residues. The V gene lost 2 bases and the J gene lost 1 base, with 8 bases spanning the gap. CDR3: CASSELNKNTGELFF. Here the CDR3 DNA reads TGTGCCAGCAGTGAACTTAACAAGAACACCGGGGAGCTGTTTTTT.

The gene calls are TRBV5-4 and TRBJ2-7; maybe TRBD2 (6 bases). CDR1 is SGHNT, CDR2 YYREEE, per germline (reference sequence). With 4 bases removed from V and 2 bases from J, the gap between germline ends came to 19 bases. The CDR3 spans 16 residues. The CDR3 reads CASSDGGLWLPYEQYF. The CDR3 nucleotides are TGTGCCAGCAGCGACGGGGGACTTTGGCTTCCCTACGAGCAGTACTTC. The full variable domain, rest sourced from reference TRBV5-4 and TRBJ2-7, is ETGVTQSPTHLIKTRGQQVTLRCSSQSGHNTVSWYQQALGQGPQFIFQYYREEENGRGNFPPRFSGLQFPNYSSELNVNALELDDSALYLCASSDGGLWLPYEQYFGPGTRLTVT.

This clone was detected only a few times. V and J are TRBV29-1 and TRBJ1-1; a possible D gene is TRBD1 (6 bases). The CDR3 length is 14 residues. V gave up 0 bases and J gave up 5 bases, with 13 bases separating them. Germline V gene data show CDR1 as SQVTM and CDR2 as ANQGSEA. The chain's CDR3 is CSVEEGGRRTEAFF. The CDR3 DNA reads as TGCAGCGTTGAAGAAGGGGGGAGAAGGACTGAAGCTTTCTTT.